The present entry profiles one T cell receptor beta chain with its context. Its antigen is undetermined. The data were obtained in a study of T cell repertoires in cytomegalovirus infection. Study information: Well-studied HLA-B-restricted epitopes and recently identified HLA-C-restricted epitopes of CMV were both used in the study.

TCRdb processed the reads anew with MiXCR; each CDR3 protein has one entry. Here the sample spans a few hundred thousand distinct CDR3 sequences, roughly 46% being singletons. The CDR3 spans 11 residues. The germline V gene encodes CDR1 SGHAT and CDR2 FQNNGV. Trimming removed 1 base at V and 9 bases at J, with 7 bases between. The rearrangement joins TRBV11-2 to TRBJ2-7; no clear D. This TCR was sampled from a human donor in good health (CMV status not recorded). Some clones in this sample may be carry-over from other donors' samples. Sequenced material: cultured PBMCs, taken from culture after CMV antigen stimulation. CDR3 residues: CASSLGPGQYF. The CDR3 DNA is TGTGCCAGCAGCTTAGGACCCGGGCAGTACTTC.